Listed below are T cell receptor beta chains from one sample, sequenced in a study of T cell repertoires in cytomegalovirus infection. The antigens for these receptors are not known. Each CDR3 protein is one row after TCRdb ran MiXCR on the reads. The sample has roughly 570,000 distinct CDR3 sequences, over 35% seen once. The source material was cultured PBMCs, sampled from culture after CMV antigen stimulation. These receptors were obtained from a human donor in good health (CMV status not recorded). Some clones in this sample may be carry-over from other donors' samples. Both conserved end residues are part of each CDR3.

v_gene: TRBV7-9; j_gene: TRBJ1-1; CDR3aa: CASSLGYPPGTEAFF
v_gene: TRBV6-6; j_gene: TRBJ2-1; CDR3aa: CASSYRGLAGAQGNEQFF
v_gene: TRBV5-4; j_gene: TRBJ2-5; CDR3aa: CASSRTIEETQYF
v_gene: TRBV7-6; j_gene: TRBJ2-2; CDR3aa: CASSPRDGGPNTGELFF
v_gene: TRBV6-2/TRBV6-3; j_gene: TRBJ2-3; CDR3aa: CASRLQGAKTDTQYF
v_gene: TRBV11-2; j_gene: TRBJ2-4; CDR3aa: CACSLDLRTAKNIQYF
v_gene: TRBV7-2; j_gene: TRBJ1-5; CDR3aa: CASSLGWEGNQPQHF
v_gene: TRBV28; j_gene: TRBJ1-1; CDR3aa: CASSNRGLLDTEAFF
v_gene: TRBV20-1; j_gene: TRBJ2-5; CDR3aa: CSARDPEETQYF
v_gene: TRBV7-6; j_gene: TRBJ2-4; CDR3aa: CASSRGGARAKNIQYF
v_gene: TRBV6-6; j_gene: TRBJ1-2; CDR3aa: CASSYSGQGSGYTF
v_gene: TRBV30; j_gene: TRBJ1-2; CDR3aa: CAWSVHGFGYGYTF
v_gene: TRBV6-1; j_gene: TRBJ2-5; CDR3aa: CASNPFGTSGNQETQYF
v_gene: TRBV11-2; j_gene: TRBJ1-4; CDR3aa: CASSYSGTGRGEKLFF
v_gene: TRBV6-1; j_gene: TRBJ1-5; CDR3aa: CASSEGDRIWPQHF
v_gene: TRBV6-2/TRBV6-3; j_gene: TRBJ1-1; CDR3aa: CASSYTRKGNTEAFF
v_gene: TRBV6-6; j_gene: TRBJ2-5; CDR3aa: CASSWGGEETQYF
v_gene: TRBV7-6; j_gene: TRBJ2-3; CDR3aa: CASSPSGGPTDTQYF
v_gene: TRBV10-3; j_gene: TRBJ2-2; CDR3aa: CAIAGQGGTGELFF
v_gene: TRBV7-8; j_gene: TRBJ1-1; CDR3aa: CASSLSRTGTEAFF
v_gene: TRBV4-1; j_gene: TRBJ2-3; CDR3aa: CASSPTPSGLSTDTQYF
v_gene: TRBV7-2; j_gene: TRBJ1-5; CDR3aa: CASSLSDNQPQHF
v_gene: TRBV6-2/TRBV6-3; j_gene: TRBJ2-4; CDR3aa: CASSYSGLAVAKNIQYF
v_gene: TRBV7-2; j_gene: TRBJ1-4; CDR3aa: CASSPDRANEKLFF
v_gene: TRBV2; j_gene: TRBJ2-1; CDR3aa: CASSARGGYYNEQFF
v_gene: TRBV7-2; j_gene: TRBJ2-4; CDR3aa: CASSLVDHPRIQYF
v_gene: TRBV7-2; j_gene: TRBJ1-6; CDR3aa: CACRGQDNSPLHF
v_gene: TRBV7-8; j_gene: TRBJ2-4; CDR3aa: CASSLSGHLGVIQYF
v_gene: TRBV19; j_gene: TRBJ1-6; CDR3aa: CASSISGGNSPLHF
v_gene: TRBV7-2; j_gene: TRBJ2-2; CDR3aa: CASSDRDKLAGELFF
v_gene: TRBV7-8; j_gene: TRBJ2-7; CDR3aa: CASISGIYEQYF
v_gene: TRBV6-2/TRBV6-3; j_gene: TRBJ1-1; CDR3aa: CASRRRTANTEAFF
v_gene: TRBV28; j_gene: TRBJ2-7; CDR3aa: CASSVAGLSYEQYF
v_gene: TRBV11-2; j_gene: TRBJ2-2; CDR3aa: CASSIPRRGVTGELFF
v_gene: TRBV7-2; j_gene: TRBJ1-5; CDR3aa: CASSPLGAASNQPQHF
v_gene: TRBV2; j_gene: TRBJ2-1; CDR3aa: CASGSGLAEQFF
v_gene: TRBV11-2; j_gene: TRBJ2-5; CDR3aa: CATQPNRGYQETQYF
v_gene: TRBV18; j_gene: TRBJ2-1; CDR3aa: CASSPMEKSSQFF
v_gene: TRBV19; j_gene: TRBJ2-7; CDR3aa: CASSISGRSGVNEQYF
v_gene: TRBV6-5; j_gene: TRBJ1-5; CDR3aa: CASKRDRASDQPQHF
v_gene: TRBV2; j_gene: TRBJ2-2; CDR3aa: CASKPGRTGELFF
v_gene: TRBV6-2/TRBV6-3; j_gene: TRBJ1-1; CDR3aa: CASSESDRGLNTEAFF
v_gene: TRBV6-1; j_gene: TRBJ1-1; CDR3aa: CASSDALQARRKAFF
v_gene: TRBV20-1; j_gene: TRBJ1-1; CDR3aa: CRASGGNTEAFF
v_gene: TRBV28; j_gene: TRBJ2-5; CDR3aa: CASRGGSSYQETQYF
v_gene: TRBV27; j_gene: TRBJ2-1; CDR3aa: CAVQVYNEQFF
v_gene: TRBV5-4; j_gene: TRBJ2-1; CDR3aa: CASSSPRRDPHEQFF
v_gene: TRBV15; j_gene: TRBJ1-6; CDR3aa: CATSSPLASYNSPLHF
v_gene: TRBV7-9; j_gene: TRBJ2-7; CDR3aa: CASSRFRTEPDEQYF
v_gene: TRBV7-2; j_gene: TRBJ1-5; CDR3aa: CASSLDRGKGPQHF
v_gene: TRBV6-1; j_gene: TRBJ1-1; CDR3aa: CASSPVENTEAFF
v_gene: TRBV7-2; j_gene: TRBJ1-2; CDR3aa: CASSLALSNYGYTF
v_gene: TRBV18; j_gene: TRBJ1-5; CDR3aa: CASSRAGLGPQHF
v_gene: TRBV7-6; j_gene: TRBJ2-1; CDR3aa: CASSLGWRGPKVDEQFF
v_gene: TRBV12-3/TRBV12-4; j_gene: TRBJ2-7; CDR3aa: CASRSLLAALYEQYF
v_gene: TRBV5-4; j_gene: TRBJ1-5; CDR3aa: CASSLGGPGTGNQPQHF
v_gene: TRBV6-1; j_gene: TRBJ1-2; CDR3aa: CASSYVFGDGYTF
v_gene: TRBV7-2; j_gene: TRBJ1-3; CDR3aa: CASSPDGQGRYTIYF
v_gene: TRBV7-2; j_gene: TRBJ2-3; CDR3aa: CASSQRGGQGVTDTQYF